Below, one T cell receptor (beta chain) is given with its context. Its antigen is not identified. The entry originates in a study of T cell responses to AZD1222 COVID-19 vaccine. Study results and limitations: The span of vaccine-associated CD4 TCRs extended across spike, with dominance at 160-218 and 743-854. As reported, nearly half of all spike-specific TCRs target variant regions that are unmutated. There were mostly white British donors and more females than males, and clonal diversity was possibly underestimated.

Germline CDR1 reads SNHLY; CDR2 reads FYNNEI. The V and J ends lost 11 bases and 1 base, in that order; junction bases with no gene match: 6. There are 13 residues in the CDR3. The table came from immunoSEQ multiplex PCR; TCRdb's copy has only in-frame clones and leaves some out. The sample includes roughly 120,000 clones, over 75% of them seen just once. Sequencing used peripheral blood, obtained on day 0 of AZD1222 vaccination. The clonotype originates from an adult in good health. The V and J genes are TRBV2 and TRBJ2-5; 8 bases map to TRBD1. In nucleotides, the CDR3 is TGTGCCCTCGGACAGGGACTCCAAGAGACCCAGTACTTC. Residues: CALGQGLQETQYF.